Here is one T cell receptor (beta chain) with its context. What it recognizes is unknown. The data were taken from a study of cytomegalovirus exposure and HLA in healthy donors. The study, taken as a whole, reports: Within a later analysis, the majority of CMV-associated TCR beta chains appeared HLA-restricted.

Germline loops: CDR1 SEHNR, CDR2 FQNEAQ (reference sequence). Between the trimmed V and J ends, which lost 1 base and 2 bases, there was a span of 21 bases. This CDR3 has 18 amino acids. With 60 Vbeta and 13 Jbeta primers, the PCR was carried out. Here immunoSEQ multiplex PCR was the method, and the copy in TCRdb shows in-frame clones only, minus some. This table holds 180,000 or so clones, over 60% found once. The chain employs TRBV7-9 and TRBJ2-7; D possibly corresponds to TRBD1 (6 bases). The sample was PBMCs. The origin of this receptor is a young man in good health and CMV-seronegative. CDR3 protein: CASSLGRIRQAGTYEQYF. The CDR3 DNA follows: TGTGCCAGCAGCTTAGGTAGAATACGACAGGCAGGTACCTACGAGCAGTACTTC.